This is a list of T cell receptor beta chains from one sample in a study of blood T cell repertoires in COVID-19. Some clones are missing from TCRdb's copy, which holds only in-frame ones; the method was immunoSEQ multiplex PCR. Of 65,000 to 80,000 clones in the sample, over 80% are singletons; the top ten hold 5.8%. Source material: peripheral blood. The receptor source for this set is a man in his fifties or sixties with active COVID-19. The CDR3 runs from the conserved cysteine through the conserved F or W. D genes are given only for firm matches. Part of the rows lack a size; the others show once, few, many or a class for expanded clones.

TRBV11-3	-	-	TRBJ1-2	TGTGCCAGCAGCCTCTCGGTACAGCCTTGGAGGGACTATGGCTACACCTTC	CASSLSVQPWRDYGYTF
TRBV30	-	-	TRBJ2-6	TGTGCCTGGAGTGTTAGTCGGACAGCTGGGGCCAACGTCCTGACTTTC	CAWSVSRTAGANVLTF
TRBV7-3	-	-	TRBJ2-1	TGTGCCAGCACCTCTTCCCCCGGCAGGTATGACAATGAGCAGTTCTTC	CASTSSPGRYDNEQFF
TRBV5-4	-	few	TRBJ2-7	TGTGCCAGCAGCTTGGCCGGTAGGTCAGGGAGGCTGCGGGAGCAGTACTTC	CASSLAGRSGRLREQYF
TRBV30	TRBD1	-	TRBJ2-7	TGTGCCTGGAGCTGGGACAGCACCTACGAGCAGTACTTC	CAWSWDSTYEQYF
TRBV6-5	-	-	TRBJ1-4	TGTGCCACATCGAGAGGGATCAATGAAAAACTGTTTTTT	CATSRGINEKLFF
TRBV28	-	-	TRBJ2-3	TGTGCCAGCAGTTTATTGGGCAGCACAGATACGCAGTATTTT	CASSLLGSTDTQYF
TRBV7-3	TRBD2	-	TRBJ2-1	TGTGCCAGCAGCTTTAGCGGGAGTCTGGGCAATGAGCAGTTCTTC	CASSFSGSLGNEQFF
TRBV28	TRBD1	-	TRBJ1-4	TGTGCCAGCAGTTTGGGTGGACAGGGGGTATACGAAAAACTGTTTTTT	CASSLGGQGVYEKLFF
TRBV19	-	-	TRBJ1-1	TGTGCCAGTAGTATTCAATTGAACACTGAAGCTTTCTTT	CASSIQLNTEAFF
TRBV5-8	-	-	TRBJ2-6	TGTGCCAGCAGCCGCAGGGTGAGCTCTGGGGCCAACGTCCTGACTTTC	CASSRRVSSGANVLTF
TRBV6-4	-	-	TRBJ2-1	TGTGCCAGCAGTGGTGGTAGCGGCTACAATGAGCAGTTCTTC	CASSGGSGYNEQFF
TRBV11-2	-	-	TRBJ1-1	TGTGCCAGCAGCAAGGCAGGGGCTCGGAACACTGAAGCTTTCTTT	CASSKAGARNTEAFF
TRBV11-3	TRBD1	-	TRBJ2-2	TGTGCCAGCAGCTTAGCGGGACAGGTGGGCACCGGGGAGCTGTTTTTT	CASSLAGQVGTGELFF
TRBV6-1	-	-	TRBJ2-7	TGTGCCAGCAGTGAAGCGACAGGTAGTTGGGATTCCTACGAGCAGTACTTC	CASSEATGSWDSYEQYF
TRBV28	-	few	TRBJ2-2	TGTGCCAGCAGTTTAAGTACGGAGGTGAACACCGGGGAGCTGTTTTTT	CASSLSTEVNTGELFF
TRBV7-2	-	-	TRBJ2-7	TGTGCCAGCAGCTTAGACCCCCGGCGGGCCAGGTCCTACGAGCAGTACTTC	CASSLDPRRARSYEQYF
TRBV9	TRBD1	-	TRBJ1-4	TGTGCCAGCAGCGGTCAACAGGGGGATAATGAAAAACTGTTTTTT	CASSGQQGDNEKLFF
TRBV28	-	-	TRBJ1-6	TGTGCCAGCAGTTTATCCCTACAGCGAGGGAATTCACCCCTCCACTTT	CASSLSLQRGNSPLHF
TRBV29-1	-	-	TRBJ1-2	TGCAGCGTTGAAGATGGGAGGGACTATGGCTACACCTTC	CSVEDGRDYGYTF
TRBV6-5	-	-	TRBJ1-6	TGTGCCAGCAGTTACTCAGGAGGTGCTCGCCACTTT	CASSYSGGARHF
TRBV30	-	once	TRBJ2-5	TGTGCCTGGAGTGTCTCTCCCAGCGGTTCGGGGGAGACCCAGTACTTC	CAWSVSPSGSGETQYF
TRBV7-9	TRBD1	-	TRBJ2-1	TGTGCCAGCAGCTTTGCCGGGACAGGGAATGAGCAGTTCTTC	CASSFAGTGNEQFF
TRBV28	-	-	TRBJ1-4	TGTGCCAGCAGTCCCGGGGGGGCTGCAACTAATGAAAAACTGTTTTTT	CASSPGGAATNEKLFF
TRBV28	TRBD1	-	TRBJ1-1	TGTGCCAGCAGTTTAAGACAGGGGGATGCTTTCTTT	CASSLRQGDAFF
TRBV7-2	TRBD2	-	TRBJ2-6	TGTGCCAGCAGCTCCCTAGCGGTCCTCAGCCGCACTGGGGCCAACGTCCTGACTTTC	CASSSLAVLSRTGANVLTF
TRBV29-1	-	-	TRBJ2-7	TGCAGCGTCGAAGACAGGTGGCGTTACGAGCAGTACTTC	CSVEDRWRYEQYF
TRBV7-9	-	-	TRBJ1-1	TGTGCCAGCAGCTTATCGGGTTACGCTGAAGCTTTCTTT	CASSLSGYAEAFF
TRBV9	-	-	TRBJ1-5	TGTGCCAGCAGCGTAGCTCAGGGACAGCCCCAGCATTTT	CASSVAQGQPQHF
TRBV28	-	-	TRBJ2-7	TGTGCCAGCAGTTTGGCGGGACCCTCCTACGAGCAGTACTTC	CASSLAGPSYEQYF
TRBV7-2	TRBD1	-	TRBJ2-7	TGTGCCAGCAGCCCTCGACAGGGCGCCTCCTACGAGCAGTACTTC	CASSPRQGASYEQYF
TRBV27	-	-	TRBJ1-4	TGTGCCAGCAGTTTCCGAGGGGAGGGGGAAAAACTGTTTTTT	CASSFRGEGEKLFF
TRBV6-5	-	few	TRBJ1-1	TGTGCCAGCAGTTTGACAGCGAACACTGAAGCTTTCTTT	CASSLTANTEAFF
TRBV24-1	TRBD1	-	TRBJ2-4	TGTGCCACCAGTCGACAGGGGAAAAACATTCAGTACTTC	CATSRQGKNIQYF
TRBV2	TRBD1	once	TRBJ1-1	TGTGCCAGCAGTGGACAGGGGGATACTGAAGCTTTCTTT	CASSGQGDTEAFF
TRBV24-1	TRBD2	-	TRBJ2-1	TGTGCCACCAGTGATTTGTCGGGGGGCTCCTACAATGAGCAGTTCTTC	CATSDLSGGSYNEQFF
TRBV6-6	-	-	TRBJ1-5	TGTGCCAGCAGTCGATTCGTTAGCCAGCTAAATCAGCCCCAGCATTTT	CASSRFVSQLNQPQHF
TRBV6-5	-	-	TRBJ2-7	TGTGCCAGCAGTCCCCAACCTACTCAGGGCGAGCAGTACTTC	CASSPQPTQGEQYF
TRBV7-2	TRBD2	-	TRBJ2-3	TGTGCCAGCAGCTTAGCCAGCGGGGGGGTCGCAGATACGCAGTATTTT	CASSLASGGVADTQYF
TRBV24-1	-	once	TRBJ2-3	TGTGCCACCAGTGACCGTGACAGGGACTCGGGCCATACGCAGTATTTT	CATSDRDRDSGHTQYF
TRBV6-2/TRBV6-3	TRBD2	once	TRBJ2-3	TGTGCCAGCAGCTCGCCCCCGGCGGGGGGTGAAACGCAGTATTTT	CASSSPPAGGETQYF
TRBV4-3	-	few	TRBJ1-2	TGCGCCAGCAGCCAAGAAGTTGGGAGGATCTATGGCTACACCTTC	CASSQEVGRIYGYTF
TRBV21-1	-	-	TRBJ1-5	TGTGCCAGCAGCGAACGGACAGACTTGAATAGCAATCAGCCCCAGCATTTT	CASSERTDLNSNQPQHF